Listed below are T cell receptor beta chains from one sample, sequenced in a study of siplizumab effects on memory and regulatory T cells. Using immunoSEQ multiplex PCR, the repertoire was profiled, and TCRdb retains in-frame clones only, with some absent. Of about 91,000 clones in the sample, 93% were seen once. The sample comprised CD8+ T cells sorted from blood. All receptors derive from a human donor in good health. Both conserved end residues are part of each CDR3. The D gene is left open where the match is weak.

v_gene: TRBV11-2; j_gene: TRBJ2-2; d_gene: .; CDR3aa: CASSLKRQANTGELFF
v_gene: TRBV9; j_gene: TRBJ2-7; d_gene: .; CDR3aa: CASSDSRDPSREQYF
v_gene: TRBV27; j_gene: TRBJ2-5; d_gene: .; CDR3aa: CASKTGGPQETQYF
v_gene: TRBV30; j_gene: TRBJ2-7; d_gene: .; CDR3aa: CAWSVGRDFTYEQYF
v_gene: TRBV27; j_gene: TRBJ2-3; d_gene: .; CDR3aa: CASSKGDTQYF
v_gene: TRBV7-6; j_gene: TRBJ1-1; d_gene: TRBD1; CDR3aa: CASSHRQGVNTEAFF
v_gene: TRBV4-1; j_gene: TRBJ1-3; d_gene: TRBD1; CDR3aa: CASSNTGVVRF
v_gene: TRBV7-9; j_gene: TRBJ1-6; d_gene: TRBD1; CDR3aa: CASSSGQGNSPLHF
v_gene: TRBV30; j_gene: TRBJ2-1; d_gene: .; CDR3aa: CAWSVLAKNEQFF
v_gene: TRBV27; j_gene: TRBJ2-5; d_gene: TRBD2; CDR3aa: CASSVLAGEETQYF
v_gene: TRBV13; j_gene: TRBJ2-7; d_gene: .; CDR3aa: CASSLGQSYEQYF